Sequencing of this T cell receptor (beta chain) was carried out in a study of cytomegalovirus exposure and HLA in healthy donors. Study-level background: Falling in the Caucasian-associated ancestry cluster were 81% of under 500 genotyped donors. Study results and limitations: Among the most significant clusters, several appeared linked to common viral pathogens in a later analysis.

V trimming: 6 bases; J trimming: 0 bases; junction bases outside the gene matches: 13. This CDR3 is built from 20 residues. CDR1 and CDR2 from the germline V gene are PRHDT and FYEKMQ (reference sequence). The PCR ran on 60 Vbeta and 13 Jbeta primers. TCRdb's table, derived via immunoSEQ multiplex PCR, lists solely in-frame clones and lacks some. Here the sample spans fewer than 150,000 clones, around 66% being singletons. In the case of this clone: What it recognizes is unknown.

The TCR originated in a man between 18 and 29 years old in good health and CMV-seropositive. This chain joins TRBV13 and TRBJ2-6; 11 bases are shared with TRBD1. The sample consisted of PBMCs. Written as DNA, the CDR3 is TGTGCCAGCAGTTCCGTCCCGGGACAGGGGGTCCCCTCTGGGGCCAACGTCCTGACTTTC. Amino acid sequence: CASSSVPGQGVPSGANVLTF.